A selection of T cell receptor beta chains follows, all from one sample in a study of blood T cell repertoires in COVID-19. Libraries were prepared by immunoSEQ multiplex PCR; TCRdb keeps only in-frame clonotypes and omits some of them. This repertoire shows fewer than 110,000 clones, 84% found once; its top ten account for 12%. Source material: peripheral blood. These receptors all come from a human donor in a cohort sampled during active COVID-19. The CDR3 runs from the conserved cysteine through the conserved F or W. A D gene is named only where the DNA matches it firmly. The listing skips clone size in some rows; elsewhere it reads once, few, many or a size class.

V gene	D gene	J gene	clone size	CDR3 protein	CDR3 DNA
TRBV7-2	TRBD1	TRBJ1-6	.	CASSPGTGVNSPLHF	TGTGCCAGCAGCCCTGGGACAGGGGTAAATTCACCCCTCCACTTT
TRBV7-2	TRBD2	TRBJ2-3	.	CASSWSGGATTDTQYF	TGTGCCAGCAGCTGGAGCGGGGGGGCAACCACAGATACGCAGTATTTT
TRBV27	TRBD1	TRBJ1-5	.	CASSLGQGARQPQHF	TGTGCCAGCAGTCTGGGACAGGGGGCTCGGCAGCCCCAGCATTTT
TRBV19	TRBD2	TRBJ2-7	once	CASTPGQRDYPNYPYEQYF	TGTGCCAGTACCCCGGGCCAACGGGACTATCCAAACTATCCCTACGAGCAGTACTTC
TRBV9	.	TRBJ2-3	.	CASSVGRGSGTRTDTQYF	TGTGCCAGCAGCGTAGGGAGGGGGAGCGGGACTCGCACAGATACGCAGTATTTT
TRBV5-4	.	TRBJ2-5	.	CASDMAGTQYF	TGTGCCAGCGACATGGCAGGGACCCAGTACTTC
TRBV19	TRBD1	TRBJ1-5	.	CASSILGQGGNQPQHF	TGTGCCAGTAGTATACTTGGACAGGGAGGAAATCAGCCCCAGCATTTT
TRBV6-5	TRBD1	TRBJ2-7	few	CASSPDRVSYEQYF	TGTGCCAGCAGCCCCGACAGGGTTTCCTACGAGCAGTACTTC
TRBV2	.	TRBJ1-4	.	CASIRQRANEKLFF	TGTGCCAGCATTAGACAGCGGGCTAATGAAAAACTGTTTTTT
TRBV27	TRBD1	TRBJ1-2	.	CASSVFKGQGVYGYTF	TGTGCCAGCAGTGTGTTCAAGGGACAGGGGGTTTATGGCTACACCTTC
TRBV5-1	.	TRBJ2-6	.	CASRQGGGGANVLTF	TGCGCCAGCAGACAAGGAGGAGGTGGGGCCAACGTCCTGACTTTC
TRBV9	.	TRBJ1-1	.	CASSLITGGTEAFF	TGTGCCAGCAGCTTGATCACGGGTGGTACTGAAGCTTTCTTT
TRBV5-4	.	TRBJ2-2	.	CASSIGQSANTGELFF	TGTGCCAGCAGCATAGGACAGTCCGCGAACACCGGGGAGCTGTTTTTT
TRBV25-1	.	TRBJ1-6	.	CASSESRDFRSYNSPLHF	TGTGCCAGCAGTGAATCGCGGGATTTTAGGTCCTATAATTCACCCCTCCACTTT
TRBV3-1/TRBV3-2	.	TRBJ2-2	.	CASSPAVSSRTLRTGELFF	TGTGCCAGCAGCCCCGCGGTTTCAAGTAGGACACTTCGCACCGGGGAGCTGTTTTTT
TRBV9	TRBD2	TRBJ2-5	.	CASSVGGGGQETQYF	TGTGCCAGCAGCGTAGGTGGGGGAGGGCAAGAGACCCAGTACTTC
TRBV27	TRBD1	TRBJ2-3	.	CASSFGRGRPDTQYF	TGTGCCAGCAGTTTCGGCAGGGGGCGCCCAGATACGCAGTATTTT
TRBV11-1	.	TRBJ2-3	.	CASSLGYGGTDTQYF	TGTGCCAGCAGCTTAGGGTACGGAGGCACAGATACGCAGTATTTT
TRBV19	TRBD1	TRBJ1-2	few	CASRRQGIINYGYTF	TGTGCCAGTAGGAGACAGGGGATTATTAACTATGGCTACACCTTC
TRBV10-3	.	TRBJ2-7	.	CAISEGGKSYEQYF	TGTGCCATCAGTGAGGGGGGGAAATCCTACGAGCAGTACTTC
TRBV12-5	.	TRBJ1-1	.	CASRRGDEAFF	TGTGCTAGTAGGCGCGGAGATGAAGCTTTCTTT
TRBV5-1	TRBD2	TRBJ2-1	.	CASSLTSGGPRDEQFF	TGCGCCAGCAGCTTAACTAGCGGGGGCCCTCGGGATGAGCAGTTCTTC
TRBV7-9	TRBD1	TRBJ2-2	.	CASSSRTGRVGELFF	TGTGCCAGCAGCTCCCGGACAGGGCGGGTCGGGGAGCTGTTTTTT
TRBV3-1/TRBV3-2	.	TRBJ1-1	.	CASTPQWNTEAFF	TGTGCCAGCACTCCACAATGGAACACTGAAGCTTTCTTT
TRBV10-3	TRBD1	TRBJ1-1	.	CAISGITGGTEAFF	TGTGCCATCAGTGGGATTACAGGGGGAACTGAAGCTTTCTTT
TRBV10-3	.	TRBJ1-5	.	CATGGFNQPQHF	TGTGCTACGGGGGGTTTCAATCAGCCCCAGCATTTT
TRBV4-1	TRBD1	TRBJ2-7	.	CASSLWTGGGLGYEQYF	TGCGCCAGCAGCTTATGGACAGGGGGAGGTTTGGGCTACGAGCAGTACTTC
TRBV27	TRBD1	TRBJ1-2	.	CASKRSGGGFHGYTF	TGTGCCAGCAAGAGATCAGGGGGAGGTTTCCATGGCTACACCTTC
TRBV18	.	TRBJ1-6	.	CASSPTRGELNSPLHF	TGTGCCAGCTCACCGACCCGGGGGGAGTTAAACTCACCCCTCCACTTT
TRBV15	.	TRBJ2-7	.	CATSRDLGGIEQYF	TGTGCCACCAGCAGAGATCTGGGCGGGATCGAGCAGTACTTC
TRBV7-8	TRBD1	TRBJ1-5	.	CASSPSGTGNNQPQHF	TGTGCCAGCAGCCCCTCCGGGACAGGAAACAATCAGCCCCAGCATTTT
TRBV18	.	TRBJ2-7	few	CASSPRERVGYEQYF	TGTGCCAGCTCACCAAGGGAGCGCGTGGGGTACGAGCAGTACTTC
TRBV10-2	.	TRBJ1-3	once	CASSDRAGNTIYF	TGCGCCAGCAGTGACAGGGCTGGAAACACCATATATTTT
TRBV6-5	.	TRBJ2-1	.	CASSTPGGRGEQFF	TGTGCCAGCAGTACCCCCGGAGGACGCGGGGAGCAGTTCTTC
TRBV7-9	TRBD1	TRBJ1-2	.	CASSPSRGDSQGYGYTF	TGTGCCAGCAGCCCTAGCCGAGGGGACAGCCAGGGCTATGGCTACACCTTC
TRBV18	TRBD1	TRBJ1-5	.	CASSLQGGSNQPQHF	TGTGCCAGCTCCCTCCAGGGGGGAAGCAATCAGCCCCAGCATTTT
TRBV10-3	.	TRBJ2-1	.	CAISGRTRDAQYEQFF	TGTGCCATCAGTGGGCGAACCAGAGACGCACAGTATGAGCAGTTCTTC
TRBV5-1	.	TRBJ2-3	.	CASSLEFAGRTDTQYF	TGCGCCAGCAGCTTGGAATTCGCGGGCCGCACAGATACGCAGTATTTT
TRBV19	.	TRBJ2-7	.	CASSIGTSEQYF	TGTGCCAGTAGTATTGGGACAAGCGAGCAGTACTTC
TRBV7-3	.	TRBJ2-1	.	CASRQGHEQFF	TGTGCCAGCAGGCAGGGTCATGAGCAGTTCTTC
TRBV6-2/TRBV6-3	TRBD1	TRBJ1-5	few	CASSSVARSGGGNQPQHF	TGTGCCAGCAGTTCGGTCGCTCGGTCAGGGGGCGGCAATCAGCCCCAGCATTTT
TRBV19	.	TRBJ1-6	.	CASSTAGARNSPLHF	TGTGCCAGTAGTACGGCGGGGGCAAGGAATTCACCCCTCCACTTT
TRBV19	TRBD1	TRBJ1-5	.	CASRDSLNQPQHF	TGTGCCAGCCGGGACAGCCTAAATCAGCCCCAGCATTTT
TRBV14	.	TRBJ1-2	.	CASSIQPGGYGYTF	TGTGCCAGCAGCATACAGCCCGGGGGCTATGGCTACACCTTC
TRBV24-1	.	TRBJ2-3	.	CATSDATDTQYF	TGTGCCACCAGTGATGCGACAGATACGCAGTATTTT
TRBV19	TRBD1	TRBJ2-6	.	CASSKGARGQGGANVLTF	TGTGCCAGTAGTAAGGGCGCCAGGGGGCAGGGTGGGGCCAACGTCCTGACTTTC
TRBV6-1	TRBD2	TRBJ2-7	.	CASSGVAGVYSYEQYF	TGTGCCAGCAGTGGGGTAGCGGGGGTGTACTCCTACGAGCAGTACTTC
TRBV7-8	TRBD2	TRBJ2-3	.	CASSPGGWRGIGDTQYF	TGTGCCAGCAGCCCGGGGGGGTGGCGGGGTATAGGAGATACGCAGTATTTT
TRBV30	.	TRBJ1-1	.	CAWSPGLMNTEAFF	TGTGCCTGGAGCCCGGGACTGATGAACACTGAAGCTTTCTTT
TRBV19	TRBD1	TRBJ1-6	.	CASSIWTGGSSPLHF	TGTGCCAGTAGTATCTGGACAGGGGGCTCTTCACCCCTCCACTTT